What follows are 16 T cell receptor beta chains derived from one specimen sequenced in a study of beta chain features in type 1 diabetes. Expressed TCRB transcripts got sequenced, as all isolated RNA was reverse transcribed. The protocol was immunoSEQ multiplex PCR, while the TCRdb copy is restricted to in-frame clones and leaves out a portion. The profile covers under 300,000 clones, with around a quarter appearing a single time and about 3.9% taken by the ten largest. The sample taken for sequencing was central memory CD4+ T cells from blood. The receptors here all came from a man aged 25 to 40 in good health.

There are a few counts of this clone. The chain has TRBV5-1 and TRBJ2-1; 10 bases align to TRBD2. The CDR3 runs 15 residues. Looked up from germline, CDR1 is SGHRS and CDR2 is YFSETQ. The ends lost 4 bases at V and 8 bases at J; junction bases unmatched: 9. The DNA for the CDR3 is TGCGCCAGCAGCCGCACGAGCGGGGGGGCCTATGAGCAGTTCTTC. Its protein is CASSRTSGGAYEQFF.

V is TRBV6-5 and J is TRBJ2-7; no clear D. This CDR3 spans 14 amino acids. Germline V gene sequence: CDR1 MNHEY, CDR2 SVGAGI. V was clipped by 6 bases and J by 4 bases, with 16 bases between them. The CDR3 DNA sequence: TGTGCCAGCAGCGATACTGGGGTCGTATACGAGCAGTACTTC. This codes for CASSDTGVVYEQYF.

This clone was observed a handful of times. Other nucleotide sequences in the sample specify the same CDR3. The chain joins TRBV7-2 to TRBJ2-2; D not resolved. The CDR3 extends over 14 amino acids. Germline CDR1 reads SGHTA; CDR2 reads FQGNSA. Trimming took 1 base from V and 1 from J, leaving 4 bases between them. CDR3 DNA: TGTGCCAGCAGCTTAGATCGGAACACCGGGGAGCTGTTTTTT. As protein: CASSLDRNTGELFF.

The CDR3 region is CSASRLDTQYF. The CDR3 DNA reads as TGCAGTGCTAGTCGCCTCGATACGCAGTATTTT. V usage is TRBV20-1 and J usage is TRBJ2-3; unclear D gene. V lost 3 bases and J 6 bases, leaving 7 bases between the germline ends. This CDR3 is built from 11 residues. The germline CDR1 and CDR2 sequences are DFQATT and SNEGSKA (reference sequence).

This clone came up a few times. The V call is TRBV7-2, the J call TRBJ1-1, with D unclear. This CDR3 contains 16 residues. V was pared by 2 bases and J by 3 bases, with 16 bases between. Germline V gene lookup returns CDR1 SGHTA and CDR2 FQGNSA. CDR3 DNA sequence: TGTGCCAGCAGCTTATTAGGACCCGGGTTAGACACTGAAGCTTTCTTT. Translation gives CASSLLGPGLDTEAFF.

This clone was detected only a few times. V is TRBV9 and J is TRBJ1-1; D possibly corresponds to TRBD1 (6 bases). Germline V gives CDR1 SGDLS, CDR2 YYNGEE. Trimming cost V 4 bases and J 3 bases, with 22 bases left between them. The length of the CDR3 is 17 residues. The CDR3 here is CASSSPGHRSVDTEAFF. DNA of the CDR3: TGTGCCAGCAGCAGTCCGGGACACCGATCCGTGGACACTGAAGCTTTCTTT.

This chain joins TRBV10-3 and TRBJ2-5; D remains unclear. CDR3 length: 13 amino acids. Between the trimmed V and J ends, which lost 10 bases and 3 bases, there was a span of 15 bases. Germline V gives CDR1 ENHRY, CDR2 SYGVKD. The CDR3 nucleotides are TGTGCCACGGTAGTAGCTCTTGAAGAGACCCAGTACTTC. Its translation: CATVVALEETQYF.

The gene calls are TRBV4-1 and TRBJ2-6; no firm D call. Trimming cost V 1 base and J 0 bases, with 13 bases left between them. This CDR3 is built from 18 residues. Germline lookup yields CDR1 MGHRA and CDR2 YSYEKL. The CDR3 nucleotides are TGCGCCAGCAGCCAAGTCGATATGGGATTCTCTGGGGCCAACGTCCTGACTTTC. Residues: CASSQVDMGFSGANVLTF.

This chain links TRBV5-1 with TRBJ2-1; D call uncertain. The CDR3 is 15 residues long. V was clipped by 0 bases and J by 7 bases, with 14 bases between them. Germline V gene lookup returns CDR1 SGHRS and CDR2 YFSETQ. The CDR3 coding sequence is TGCGCCAGCAGCTTGGACGGAGCCAGTAGGAATGAGCAGTTCTTC. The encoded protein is CASSLDGASRNEQFF.

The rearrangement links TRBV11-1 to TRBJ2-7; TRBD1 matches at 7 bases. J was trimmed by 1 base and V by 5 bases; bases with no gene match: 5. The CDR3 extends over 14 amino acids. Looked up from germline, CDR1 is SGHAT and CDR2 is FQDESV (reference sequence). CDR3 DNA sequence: TGTGCCAGCAGCCCAGGGACAGCATCCTACGAGCAGTACTTC. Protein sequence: CASSPGTASYEQYF.

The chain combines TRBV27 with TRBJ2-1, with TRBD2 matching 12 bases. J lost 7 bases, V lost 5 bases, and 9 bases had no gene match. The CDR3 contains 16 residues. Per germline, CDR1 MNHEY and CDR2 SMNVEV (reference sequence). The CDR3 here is CASSPTPTSGRNEQFF. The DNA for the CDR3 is TGTGCCAGCAGTCCCACCCCGACTAGCGGGAGAAATGAGCAGTTCTTC.

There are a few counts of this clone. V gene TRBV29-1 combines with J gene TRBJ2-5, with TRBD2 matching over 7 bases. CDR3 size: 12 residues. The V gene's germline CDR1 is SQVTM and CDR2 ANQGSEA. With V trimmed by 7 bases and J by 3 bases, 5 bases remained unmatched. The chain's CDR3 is CSGGDYEETQYF. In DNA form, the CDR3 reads TGCAGCGGAGGGGACTATGAAGAGACCCAGTACTTC. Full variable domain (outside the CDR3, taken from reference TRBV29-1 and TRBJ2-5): SAVISQKPSRDICQRGTSLTIQCQVDSQVTMMFWYRQQPGQSLTLIATANQGSEATYESGFVIDKFPISRPNLTFSTLTVSNMSPEDSSIYLCSGGDYEETQYFGPGTRLLVL.

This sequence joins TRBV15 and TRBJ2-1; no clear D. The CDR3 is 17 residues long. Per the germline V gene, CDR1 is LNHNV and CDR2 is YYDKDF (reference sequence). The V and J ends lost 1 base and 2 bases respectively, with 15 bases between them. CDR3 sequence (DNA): TGTGCCACCAGCAGAGTCCGGACCTCGATAACCTACAATGAGCAGTTCTTC. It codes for CATSRVRTSITYNEQFF.

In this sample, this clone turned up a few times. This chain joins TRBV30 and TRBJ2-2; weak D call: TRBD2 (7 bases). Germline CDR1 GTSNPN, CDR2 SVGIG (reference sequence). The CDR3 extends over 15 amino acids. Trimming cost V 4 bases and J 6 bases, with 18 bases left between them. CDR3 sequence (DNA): TGTGCCTGGAACCGGGGGGCTGCCGGGGCCGGGGAGCTGTTTTTT. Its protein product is CAWNRGAAGAGELFF. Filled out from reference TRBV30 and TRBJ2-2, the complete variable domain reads SQTIHQWPATLVQPVGSPLSLECTVEGTSNPNLYWYRQAAGRGLQLLFYSVGIGQISSEVPQNLSASRPQDRQFILSSKKLLLSDSGFYLCAWNRGAAGAGELFFGEGSRLTVL.

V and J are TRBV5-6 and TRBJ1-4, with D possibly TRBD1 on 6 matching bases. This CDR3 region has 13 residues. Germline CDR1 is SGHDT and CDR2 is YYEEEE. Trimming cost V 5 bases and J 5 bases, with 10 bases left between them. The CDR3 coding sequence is TGTGCCAGCAGAGGACAGCTGAATGAAAAACTGTTTTTT. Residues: CASRGQLNEKLFF.

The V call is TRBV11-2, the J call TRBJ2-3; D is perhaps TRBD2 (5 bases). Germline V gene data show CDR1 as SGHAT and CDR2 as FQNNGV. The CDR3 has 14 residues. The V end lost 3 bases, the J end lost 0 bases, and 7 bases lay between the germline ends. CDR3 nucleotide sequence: TGTGCCAGCAGCTTTGGAGGTAGCACAGATACGCAGTATTTT. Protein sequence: CASSFGGSTDTQYF.